The T cell receptor (beta chain) under discussion was sequenced for a study of neoadjuvant anti-PD-1 for oral cavity cancer. As regards this clone: Antigen: not known.

Study-wide results and caveats: Treg/Th17 ratio rose with pretreatment blood and fell with post-treatment tumor TCRbeta clonality.

Patients had HPV-negative, locally advanced oral cavity squamous cell carcinoma. Blood libraries mostly used roughly 440 ng genomic DNA, six replicates each. Profiled with immunoSEQ multiplex PCR; TCRdb holds only in-frame clones, not every one. This sample yields roughly 67,000 clones, of which around 83% are seen a single time; about 3.4% belongs to the top ten. This clonotype originated in a person between 40 and 85 years old with oral cavity squamous cell carcinoma. This specimen was PBMCs, taken before nivolumab (anti-PD-1) treatment.

DNA of the CDR3: TGTGCCAGCAGTCCGACGGCAACTAATGAAAAACTGTTTTTT. Translated: CASSPTATNEKLFF. The chain recombines TRBV6-5 with TRBJ1-4, with D unresolved. Germline loops: CDR1 MNHEY, CDR2 SVGAGI. The CDR3 runs to 14 residues. Trimming removed 5 bases at V and 0 bases at J, with 7 bases between.